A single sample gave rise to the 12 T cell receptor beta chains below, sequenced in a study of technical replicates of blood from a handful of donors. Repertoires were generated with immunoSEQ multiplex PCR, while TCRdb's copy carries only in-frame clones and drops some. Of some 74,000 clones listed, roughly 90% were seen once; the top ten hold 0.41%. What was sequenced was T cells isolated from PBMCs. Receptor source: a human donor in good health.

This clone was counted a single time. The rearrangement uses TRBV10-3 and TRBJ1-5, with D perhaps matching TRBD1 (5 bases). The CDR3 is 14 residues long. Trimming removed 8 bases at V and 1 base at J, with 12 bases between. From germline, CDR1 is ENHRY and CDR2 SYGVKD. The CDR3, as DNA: TGTGCCATCGGGAGGGGTCTCAGCAATCAGCCCCAGCATTTT. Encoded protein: CAIGRGLSNQPQHF.

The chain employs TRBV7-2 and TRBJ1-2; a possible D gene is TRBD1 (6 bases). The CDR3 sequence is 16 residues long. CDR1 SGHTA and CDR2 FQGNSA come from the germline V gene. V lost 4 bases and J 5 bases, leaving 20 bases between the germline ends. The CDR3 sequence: CASSSTPYDRTYGYTF. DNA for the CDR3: TGTGCCAGCAGCTCGACACCTTATGACAGGACTTATGGCTACACCTTC.

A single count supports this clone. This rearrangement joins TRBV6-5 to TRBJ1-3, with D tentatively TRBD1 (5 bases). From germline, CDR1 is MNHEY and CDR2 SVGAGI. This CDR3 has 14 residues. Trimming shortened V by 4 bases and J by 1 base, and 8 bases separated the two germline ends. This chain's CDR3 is CASSSPGSGNTIYF. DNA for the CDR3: TGTGCCAGCAGTTCCCCAGGGTCTGGAAACACCATATATTTT.

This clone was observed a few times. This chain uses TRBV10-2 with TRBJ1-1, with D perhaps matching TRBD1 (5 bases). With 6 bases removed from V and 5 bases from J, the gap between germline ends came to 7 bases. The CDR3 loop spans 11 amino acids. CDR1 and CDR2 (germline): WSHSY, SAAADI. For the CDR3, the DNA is TGCGCCAGCAGGGGGCGAACTGAAGCTTTCTTT. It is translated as CASRGRTEAFF.

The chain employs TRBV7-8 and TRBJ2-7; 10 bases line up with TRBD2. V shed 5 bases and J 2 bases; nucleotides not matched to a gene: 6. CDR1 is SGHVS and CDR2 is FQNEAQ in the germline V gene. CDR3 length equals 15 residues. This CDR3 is CASSPSGRGPYEQYF. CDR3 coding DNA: TGTGCCAGCAGCCCGAGCGGGAGGGGACCCTACGAGCAGTACTTC. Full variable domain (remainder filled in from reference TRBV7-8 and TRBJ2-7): GAGVSQSPRYKVAKRGQDVALRCDPISGHVSLFWYQQALGQGPEFLTYFQNEAQLDKSGLPSDRFFAERPEGSVSTLKIQRTQQEDSAVYLCASSPSGRGPYEQYFGPGTRLTVT.

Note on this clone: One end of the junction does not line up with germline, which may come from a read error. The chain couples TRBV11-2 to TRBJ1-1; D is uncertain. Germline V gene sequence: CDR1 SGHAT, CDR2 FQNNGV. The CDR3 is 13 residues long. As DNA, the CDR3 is TGTGCCAGCAGCATAGATATGAACACTGAAGCTTTCTTT. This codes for CASSIDMNTEAFF.

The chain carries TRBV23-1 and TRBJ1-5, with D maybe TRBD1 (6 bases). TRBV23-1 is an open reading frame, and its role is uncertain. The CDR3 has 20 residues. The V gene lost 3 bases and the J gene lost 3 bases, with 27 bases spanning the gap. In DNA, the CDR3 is TGCGCCAGCAGTCACTACTATCCTCCTCGCGAGGGGGAAACCAATCAGCCCCAGCATTTT. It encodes CASSHYYPPREGETNQPQHF.

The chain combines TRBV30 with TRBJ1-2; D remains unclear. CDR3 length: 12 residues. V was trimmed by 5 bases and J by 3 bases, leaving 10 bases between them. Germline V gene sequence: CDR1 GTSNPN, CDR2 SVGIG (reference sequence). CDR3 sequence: CAWEDGDYGYTF. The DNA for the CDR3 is TGTGCCTGGGAGGACGGGGACTATGGCTACACCTTC.

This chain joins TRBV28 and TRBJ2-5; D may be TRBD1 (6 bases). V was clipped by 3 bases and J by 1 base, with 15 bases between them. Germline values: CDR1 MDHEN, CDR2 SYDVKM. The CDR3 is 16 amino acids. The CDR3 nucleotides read TGTGCCAGCAGTTTTGAATACAGGGCGCTCCAAGAGACCCAGTACTTC. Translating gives CASSFEYRALQETQYF.

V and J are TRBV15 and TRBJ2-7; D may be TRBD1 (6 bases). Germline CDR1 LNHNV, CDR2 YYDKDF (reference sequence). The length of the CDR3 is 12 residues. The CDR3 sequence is CATSRDFNRVTV. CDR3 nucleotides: TGTGCCACCAGCAGAGATTTCAACAGGGTAACAGTC.

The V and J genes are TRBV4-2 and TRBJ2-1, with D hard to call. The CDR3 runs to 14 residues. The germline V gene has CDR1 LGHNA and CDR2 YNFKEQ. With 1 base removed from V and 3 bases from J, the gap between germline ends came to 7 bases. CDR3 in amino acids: CASSQAPSYNEQFF. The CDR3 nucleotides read TGTGCCAGCAGCCAAGCACCTAGCTACAATGAGCAGTTCTTC.

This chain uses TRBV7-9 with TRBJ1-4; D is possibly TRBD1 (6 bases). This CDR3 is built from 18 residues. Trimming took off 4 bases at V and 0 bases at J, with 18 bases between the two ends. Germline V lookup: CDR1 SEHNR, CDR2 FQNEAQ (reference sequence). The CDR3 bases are TGTGCCAGCAGCTCGTCTACGACAGGTCTTGCAACTAATGAAAAACTGTTTTTT. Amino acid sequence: CASSSSTTGLATNEKLFF.